These T cell receptor beta chains were read from a single sample in a study of blood T cell repertoires in COVID-19. Data came from immunoSEQ multiplex PCR; TCRdb stores just in-frame clones and leaves some out. The sample includes approximately 150,000 clones, over 70% of them seen just once. The sequenced material came from PBMCs or T cells enriched from blood (not recorded which). These receptor sequences come from a woman in her thirties or forties with acute COVID-19. CDR3s include the opening cysteine and the closing phenylalanine or tryptophan. The D gene is left open where the match is weak. Size tells how often a clone was seen (once, few, many) or the class of an expanded clone, and some rows leave it out.

.,.,TRBV5-1,TRBJ1-1,CASSLTGNTEAFF,TGCGCCAGCAGCCTAACAGGGAACACTGAAGCTTTCTTT
.,TRBD2,TRBV29-1,TRBJ2-7,CSVPSGRAYEQYF,TGCAGCGTTCCGAGCGGGAGGGCCTACGAGCAGTACTTC
once,TRBD1,TRBV27,TRBJ1-2,CASRRTGGDYGYTF,TGTGCCAGCAGGAGGACAGGGGGGGACTATGGCTACACCTTC
.,TRBD1,TRBV3-1/TRBV3-2,TRBJ1-3,CASSPGQGLAGNTIYF,TGTGCCAGCAGCCCCGGACAGGGGTTGGCTGGAAACACCATATATTTT
.,.,TRBV27,TRBJ1-2,CASRPTGNYGYTF,TGTGCCAGCAGACCTACAGGAAACTATGGCTACACCTTC
.,TRBD2,TRBV3-1/TRBV3-2,TRBJ2-1,CASSPMAGREAYNEQFF,TGTGCCAGCAGCCCGATGGCGGGGCGGGAGGCCTACAATGAGCAGTTCTTC
once,.,TRBV29-1,TRBJ1-1,CSALTENTEAFF,TGCAGCGCCCTGACAGAGAACACTGAAGCTTTCTTT
.,TRBD1,TRBV19,TRBJ2-7,CASLGGQGSFEQYF,TGTGCCAGTCTGGGCGGACAGGGGTCTTTCGAGCAGTACTTC
few,.,TRBV5-1,TRBJ1-1,CASSLGLVNTEAFF,TGCGCCAGCAGCTTAGGACTGGTGAACACTGAAGCTTTCTTT
.,.,TRBV7-2,TRBJ2-5,CASSLQGRGETQYF,TGTGCCAGCAGCTTACAGGGTAGAGGAGAGACCCAGTACTTC
.,TRBD1,TRBV5-1,TRBJ2-3,CASSLKGQGLRDTQYF,TGCGCCAGCAGCTTAAAAGGACAGGGATTGAGGGATACGCAGTATTTT
.,TRBD2,TRBV19,TRBJ2-5,CATSPWGGQETQYF,TGTGCCACCTCGCCTTGGGGGGGCCAAGAGACCCAGTACTTC
.,TRBD1,TRBV5-1,TRBJ1-6,CASSLEGQGTSSPLHF,TGCGCCAGCAGCTTGGAAGGACAGGGAACGTCTTCACCCCTCCACTTT
.,.,TRBV27,TRBJ1-6,CASSPSAGGRILPLHF,TGTGCCAGCAGTCCCTCAGCGGGGGGGCGAATACTACCCCTCCACTTT
.,TRBD1,TRBV19,TRBJ1-2,CASSIPGTGGYTF,TGTGCCAGTAGTATCCCAGGGACAGGTGGCTACACCTTC
.,.,TRBV4-1,TRBJ1-3,CASSQPGNTIYF,TGCGCCAGCAGCCAACCGGGAAACACCATATATTTT
.,TRBD1,TRBV18,TRBJ1-1,CASSRGQSGTEAFF,TGTGCCAGCTCACGGGGACAGTCGGGCACTGAAGCTTTCTTT
.,.,TRBV7-8,TRBJ1-1,CASGIDAGTFRNTEAFF,TGTGCCAGCGGAATCGATGCCGGGACATTTAGGAACACTGAAGCTTTCTTT
.,.,TRBV4-1,TRBJ1-5,CASSQELSNQPQHF,TGCGCCAGCAGCCAAGAACTAAGCAATCAGCCCCAGCATTTT
once,TRBD1,TRBV18,TRBJ2-3,CASSPRNRGSTDTQYF,TGTGCCAGCTCACCTAGAAACAGGGGTAGCACAGATACGCAGTATTTT
.,.,TRBV2,TRBJ2-3,CASSFGRSTDTQYF,TGTGCCAGCAGTTTCGGGAGATCGACAGATACGCAGTATTTT
.,TRBD1,TRBV19,TRBJ1-5,CASRMDRASNQPQHF,TGTGCCAGTAGAATGGACAGGGCGAGCAATCAGCCCCAGCATTTT
.,TRBD2,TRBV24-1,TRBJ2-1,CATSDLGLAGDNEQFF,TGTGCCACCAGTGATTTGGGACTAGCGGGAGACAATGAGCAGTTCTTC
once,TRBD1,TRBV18,TRBJ2-5,CASSSSPLMSAGGIETQYF,TGTGCCAGCTCATCCTCCCCCCTGATGTCGGCAGGGGGCATAGAGACCCAGTACTTC
few,TRBD1,TRBV19,TRBJ2-3,CASALKGTGFFGSTDTQYF,TGTGCCAGTGCGCTTAAGGGGACAGGGTTTTTCGGGAGCACAGATACGCAGTATTTT
.,.,TRBV9,TRBJ2-1,CASSVNGDYYNEQFF,TGTGCCAGCAGCGTAAATGGCGACTACTACAATGAGCAGTTCTTC
.,TRBD2,TRBV4-1,TRBJ2-3,CASSHSGLAGADTQYF,TGCGCCAGCAGCCATTCGGGACTAGCGGGAGCAGATACGCAGTATTTT
.,.,TRBV9,TRBJ1-2,CASSAPDGANYGYTF,TGTGCCAGCAGCGCCCCGGACGGGGCTAACTATGGCTACACCTTC
few,TRBD2,TRBV7-3,TRBJ2-4,CASSLAGEGNIQYF,TGTGCCAGCAGCTTAGCGGGAGAGGGGAACATTCAGTACTTC
.,.,TRBV29-1,TRBJ1-5,CSVEASWVAGNQPQHF,TGCAGCGTTGAAGCCTCATGGGTCGCGGGGAATCAGCCCCAGCATTTT
.,TRBD2,TRBV5-1,TRBJ2-1,CASSWTPGLAGGKYNEQFF,TGCGCCAGCAGCTGGACCCCGGGACTAGCGGGAGGGAAATACAATGAGCAGTTCTTC
.,.,TRBV10-3,TRBJ1-1,CATGEWAEAFF,TGTGCCACGGGGGAGTGGGCTGAAGCTTTCTTT
.,TRBD2,TRBV7-9,TRBJ2-1,CASSLATSKRDEQFF,TGTGCCAGCAGCTTAGCGACTAGCAAGAGGGATGAGCAGTTCTTC